The sequence of this TCR beta chain was determined in a study of cytomegalovirus exposure and HLA in healthy donors. Study-wide findings and caveats: Investigators reported under 200 TCR beta chains as tied to cytomegalovirus. That first-cohort TCR clusters tended to co-occur in the roughly 130 validation repertoires was found in a later analysis. Most TCRs appeared rarely, but some public TCRs recurred in many donors.

Clones were read by immunoSEQ multiplex PCR, and TCRdb kept only the in-frame ones, dropping some. In the table there are 250,000 to 400,000 clones, roughly 90% of which are singletons. On this clone itself: Its antigen is unknown.

The V segment lost 3 bases and the J segment 17 bases; nucleotides outside the gene matches: 8. Germline CDR1 is LNHDA and CDR2 is SQIVND (reference sequence). This CDR3 is built from 13 residues. The source material was PBMCs. The receptor's source is a man younger than 40 in good health and CMV-seronegative. The V call is TRBV19, the J call TRBJ1-6, with 9 bases identical to TRBD1. In DNA, the CDR3 is TGTGCCAGTAGTATCCCCGGGACAGGGAGCTTCCACTTT. Protein sequence: CASSIPGTGSFHF.